The text below deals with one T cell receptor beta chain. Its matching antigen is unknown. The sample comes from a study of shared clonotypes between healthy human individuals. Naive CD8 cells were CD45RO-negative, positively selected for CCR7, excluding terminally differentiated effector memory CD45RA+ cells. The method was immunoSEQ multiplex PCR; TCRdb's version includes in-frame clones alone and lacks a portion of them. Among about 2 million clones listed, about 95% were seen once. Overall study findings and caveats: Depth was large, yet rarefaction showed that sorted-subset sequencing was incomplete. Non-shared clonotypes were found to have lower generation probabilities than the clonotypes that were shared by all four of the sorted-subset donors.

This receptor was obtained from a man younger than 35 in good health. Sequenced: naive CD8+ T cells sorted from blood.

The CDR3 is CASTQGRVTNTGELFF. DNA for the CDR3: TGTGCCAGCACCCAAGGGCGGGTAACGAACACCGGGGAGCTGTTTTTT. The rearrangement joins TRBV27 to TRBJ2-2, with D perhaps TRBD2 (5 bases). CDR3 size: 16 residues. Trimming left V 7 bases short and J 0 bases short, with 15 bases between. The germline CDR1 and CDR2 sequences are MNHEY and SMNVEV (reference sequence).